Following are 24 T cell receptor beta chains from one sample sequenced in a study of long-term antiretroviral therapy in people with HIV. At survey level, the immunoSEQ assay was run in its v3.0 version. Only in-frame clones appear in the TCRdb table, and some are missing; sequencing was by immunoSEQ multiplex PCR. The data hold some 20,000 clones, with roughly 88% observed a single time. Here the sequenced sample was unsorted PBMCs, taken 1.2 years after starting antiretroviral therapy. The receptors come from a woman between 35 and 50 years old with HIV.

The J gene is TRBJ1-5, the V gene TRBV6-1; D uncertain. The CDR3 spans 16 residues. CDR1 is MNHNS, CDR2 SASEGT, per germline. The V end lost 4 bases, the J end lost 0 bases, and 13 bases lay between the germline ends. Here the CDR3 reads CASSVEGRHSNQPQHF. CDR3 DNA: TGTGCCAGCAGTGTTGAAGGGCGACATAGCAATCAGCCCCAGCATTTT.

The chain joins TRBV7-9 to TRBJ2-1; TRBD2 matches at 14 bases. This CDR3 has 18 residues. The ends lost 6 bases at V and 6 bases at J; junction bases unmatched: 13. The germline CDR1 and CDR2 sequences are SEHNR and FQNEAQ (reference sequence). The CDR3 nucleotides read TGTGCCAGCAGACCCGGGACTAGCGGGAGATTGGGGCTCAATGAGCAGTTCTTC. Amino acid sequence: CASRPGTSGRLGLNEQFF.

The chain employs TRBV6-6 and TRBJ1-5, with D possibly being TRBD1 (6 bases). The V gene lost 6 bases and the J gene lost 0 bases, with 15 bases spanning the gap. Germline CDR1 reads MNHNY; CDR2 reads SVGAGI (reference sequence). CDR3 length: 16 residues. CDR3 sequence: CASSPRPGDSNQPQHF. CDR3 nucleotides: TGTGCCAGCAGCCCCCGCCCAGGGGATAGCAATCAGCCCCAGCATTTT.

The chain is built from TRBV19 and TRBJ1-1, with a tentative D call TRBD1 (5 bases). Germline V gene data show CDR1 as LNHDA and CDR2 as SQIVND (reference sequence). CDR3 length: 17 amino acids. V was clipped by 1 base and J by 6 bases, with 21 bases between them. The CDR3 sequence: CASSIALGLRGAPEAFF. Written as DNA, the CDR3 is TGTGCCAGTAGTATAGCCTTGGGACTCCGGGGCGCTCCTGAAGCTTTCTTT.

The J gene is TRBJ1-1, the V gene TRBV10-3; possibly TRBD1 for D (5 bases). Trimming removed 11 bases from V and 1 base from J, with 14 bases in between. CDR1 is ENHRY, CDR2 SYGVKD, per germline. This CDR3 region has 13 residues. This CDR3 is CALQQTENTEAFF. Written as DNA, the CDR3 is TGTGCCCTACAACAGACAGAGAACACTGAAGCTTTCTTT.

V gene TRBV5-1 combines with J gene TRBJ2-3, with 10 nucleotides matching TRBD2. J lost 2 bases, V lost 2 bases, and 5 bases had no gene match. CDR3 length equals 16 residues. The germline V gene encodes CDR1 SGHRS and CDR2 YFSETQ. This chain's CDR3 is CASSLAGGQVTDTQYF. CDR3 bases: TGCGCCAGCAGCTTAGCGGGAGGGCAGGTCACAGATACGCAGTATTTT.

V and J are TRBV7-6 and TRBJ1-4; D might be TRBD1 (5 bases). This CDR3 comprises 18 residues. V shed 2 bases and J shed 0 bases, with 16 bases lying between them. Germline CDR1 SGHVS, CDR2 FNYEAQ. Here the CDR3 reads CASSLRPPGPSTNEKLFF. DNA of the CDR3: TGTGCCAGCAGCTTACGTCCGCCGGGACCTTCAACTAATGAAAAACTGTTTTTT.

This clone was detected a few times. This chain connects TRBV29-1 to TRBJ1-1, with TRBD1 identical over 7 bases. CDR1 is SQVTM and CDR2 is ANQGSEA in the germline V gene. The junction had 3 bases not matched to a gene; V was cut back by 4 bases and J by 1 base. This CDR3 region has 13 residues. The CDR3 sequence: CSVGGDRNTEAFF. CDR3 coding DNA: TGCAGCGTTGGGGGGGACAGGAACACTGAAGCTTTCTTT.

This clone has just a few counts. The chain couples TRBV19 to TRBJ1-1; perhaps TRBD1 as D (5 bases). The V gene lost 3 bases and the J gene lost 3 bases, with 11 bases spanning the gap. Germline CDR1 LNHDA, CDR2 SQIVND (reference sequence). The CDR3 totals 14 residues. This CDR3 is CASSMPGRDTEAFF. CDR3 bases: TGTGCCAGTAGTATGCCAGGGAGGGACACTGAAGCTTTCTTT. Together with reference TRBV19 and TRBJ1-1, the CDR3 gives the full variable domain: DGGITQSPKYLFRKEGQNVTLSCEQNLNHDAMYWYRQDPGQGLRLIYYSQIVNDFQKGDIAEGYSVSREKKESFPLTVTSAQKNPTAFYLCASSMPGRDTEAFFGQGTRLTVV.

The rearrangement links TRBV19 to TRBJ2-7; D perhaps matches TRBD1 (6 bases). V was clipped by 4 bases and J by 2 bases, with 18 bases between them. Per germline, CDR1 LNHDA and CDR2 SQIVND (reference sequence). The CDR3 is 16 residues long. The CDR3 region is CASSKDGTLGTYEQYF. DNA of the CDR3: TGTGCCAGTAGTAAAGACGGGACACTAGGTACCTACGAGCAGTACTTC. Full variable domain (remainder filled in from reference TRBV19 and TRBJ2-7): DGGITQSPKYLFRKEGQNVTLSCEQNLNHDAMYWYRQDPGQGLRLIYYSQIVNDFQKGDIAEGYSVSREKKESFPLTVTSAQKNPTAFYLCASSKDGTLGTYEQYFGPGTRLTVT.

The chain links TRBV7-2 to TRBJ2-7; TRBD2 matches at 10 bases. The CDR3 length is 16 residues. The germline V gene encodes CDR1 SGHTA and CDR2 FQGNSA. After removal of 6 bases from V and 2 bases from J, the junction contained 10 bases not matched to a gene. The CDR3 here is CASSFVLAGVTYEQYF. In DNA form, the CDR3 reads TGTGCCAGCAGTTTTGTTCTAGCGGGAGTCACCTACGAGCAGTACTTC.

The chain has TRBV2 and TRBJ2-2; weak D call: TRBD1 (6 bases). V was clipped by 6 bases and J by 3 bases, with 14 bases between them. The germline V gene has CDR1 SNHLY and CDR2 FYNNEI. This CDR3 region has 15 residues. The CDR3 loop reads CASSLRQEYTGELFF. The CDR3 region has the DNA TGTGCCAGCAGCCTAAGACAGGAGTACACCGGGGAGCTGTTTTTT. Drawing the rest from reference TRBV2 and TRBJ2-2, the complete variable domain is EPEVTQTPSHQVTQMGQEVILRCVPISNHLYFYWYRQILGQKVEFLVSFYNNEISEKSEIFDDQFSVERPDGSNFTLKIRSTKLEDSAMYFCASSLRQEYTGELFFGEGSRLTVL.

The chain recombines TRBV1 with TRBJ2-1; TRBD2, as called in the table, went unchecked against the DNA. TRBV1 constitutes a pseudogene. The CDR3 has 17 amino acids. The DNA of the CDR3 is TGCACCAGCAGCCAAGACGTACTCCCCTTCCCACGGGGTGAGCAGTTCTTC. Translating gives CTSSQDVLPFPRGEQFF.

This clone was seen a handful of times. CDR3 in amino acids: CASAGSGYEQYF. Here the CDR3 DNA reads TGTGCCAGCGCAGGGTCCGGTTACGAGCAGTACTTC. The chain joins TRBV27 to TRBJ2-7; tentative D call: TRBD1 (5 bases). Germline loops: CDR1 MNHEY, CDR2 SMNVEV (reference sequence). V shed 8 bases and J shed 4 bases, with 12 bases lying between them. The CDR3 runs 12 residues.

This chain connects TRBV6-4 to TRBJ2-1; 8 bases are a match to TRBD1. The ends lost 5 bases at V and 5 bases at J; junction bases unmatched: 5. From germline, CDR1 is MRHNA and CDR2 SNTAGT. The CDR3 runs 14 residues. The CDR3 protein is CASSLWTGHNEQFF. The DNA of the CDR3 is TGTGCCAGCAGTCTATGGACAGGGCACAATGAGCAGTTCTTC.

The rearrangement uses TRBV28 and TRBJ2-7; the D is unclear. In germline, CDR1 is MDHEN, CDR2 SYDVKM. Trimming pared 4 bases from V and 3 bases from J, leaving 4 bases between. This CDR3 is 11 amino acids long. This CDR3 is CASSSLYEQYF. CDR3 nucleotides: TGTGCCAGCAGTTCGCTCTACGAGCAGTACTTC. The whole variable domain, remainder taken from reference TRBV28 and TRBJ2-7, is DVKVTQSSRYLVKRTGEKVFLECVQDMDHENMFWYRQDPGLGLRLIYFSYDVKMKEKGDIPEGYSVSREKKERFSLILESASTNQTSMYLCASSSLYEQYFGPGTRLTVT.

Written as DNA, the CDR3 is TGTGCCAGCTCACCTCTAGCCAGAGATACGCAGTATTTT. It encodes CASSPLARDTQYF. The rearrangement links TRBV18 to TRBJ2-3, with a tentative D call TRBD2 (5 bases). The CDR3 totals 13 residues. Germline V gene data show CDR1 as KGHSH and CDR2 as LQKENI. The V gene lost 3 bases and the J gene lost 5 bases, with 9 bases spanning the gap. Complete variable domain (other parts from reference TRBV18 and TRBJ2-3): NAGVMQNPRHLVRRRGQEARLRCSPMKGHSHVYWYRQLPEEGLKFMVYLQKENIIDESGMPKERFSAEFPKEGPSILRIQQVVRGDSAAYFCASSPLARDTQYFGPGTRLTVL.

This clone was recorded only once. CDR3 residues: CSVEFRDRGVAKNIQYF. The CDR3 region has the DNA TGCAGCGTTGAATTCCGGGACAGGGGAGTGGCCAAAAACATTCAGTACTTC. This rearrangement joins TRBV29-1 to TRBJ2-4, with TRBD1 identical over 10 bases. Per the germline V gene, CDR1 is SQVTM and CDR2 is ANQGSEA. V lost 2 bases, J lost 1 base, and 8 bases stayed unmatched. CDR3 size: 17 residues.

DNA for the CDR3: TGCGCCAGCAGCCAAAACGTTAGGGCGGGCGCGAACACCGGGGAGCTGTTTTTT. Protein: CASSQNVRAGANTGELFF. J is TRBJ2-2 and V is TRBV4-1; possible D gene TRBD2, 5 bases. The CDR3 has 18 amino acids. With 2 bases removed from V and 0 bases from J, the gap between germline ends came to 16 bases. Germline CDR1 and CDR2: MGHRA and YSYEKL.

This rearrangement joins TRBV10-3 to TRBJ2-5; TRBD2 is a possible D gene (6 bases). The V and J ends lost 6 bases and 2 bases respectively, with 10 bases between them. CDR3 size: 13 residues. CDR1 is ENHRY and CDR2 is SYGVKD in the germline V gene. The CDR3 sequence is CAISPGTQETQYF. CDR3 nucleotide sequence: TGTGCCATCAGCCCCGGGACTCAAGAGACCCAGTACTTC.

Here the CDR3 DNA reads TGTGCCAGCAGTCCCGGGACAGGGACCTACGAGCAGTACTTC. Amino acid sequence: CASSPGTGTYEQYF. The rearrangement links TRBV2 to TRBJ2-7, with 9 bases fitting TRBD1. With 5 bases clipped from V and 2 bases from J, the junction kept 4 bases outside the gene matches. Per the germline V gene, CDR1 is SNHLY and CDR2 is FYNNEI. This CDR3 contains 14 residues.

V gene TRBV5-4 combines with J gene TRBJ2-1; the match to TRBD2 covers 8 bases. V lost 4 bases and J lost 4; bases outside the gene matches: 7. There are 15 residues in the CDR3. Germline V gene lookup returns CDR1 SGHNT and CDR2 YYREEE (reference sequence). CDR3 in DNA: TGTGCCAGCAGCCGGGCCGGCGGGAGGTACAATGAGCAGTTCTTC. This gives the protein CASSRAGGRYNEQFF.

The chain links TRBV7-2 to TRBJ2-2; D is uncertain. V was trimmed by 7 bases and J by 2 bases, leaving 20 bases between them. The CDR3 is 17 amino acids. Germline CDR1 and CDR2: SGHTA and FQGNSA. CDR3 coding DNA: TGTGCCAGCATTAGTGAACAAGGATATTCTAACACCGGGGAGCTGTTTTTT. The encoded protein is CASISEQGYSNTGELFF.

The chain carries TRBV6-5 and TRBJ1-2; 7 bases are a match to TRBD1. J gave up 7 bases and V 2 bases, and 4 bases lay outside the gene matches. The CDR3 runs to 13 residues. Germline V CDR1 and CDR2: MNHEY, SVGAGI. The CDR3 bases are TGTGCCAGCAGTTACAATCGACAGGGTGGCTACACCTTC. Its protein is CASSYNRQGGYTF.